This passage covers 2 T cell receptor beta chains from one sample sequenced in a study of monozygotic twins with cystic fibrosis. Assay: immunoSEQ multiplex PCR; the TCRdb copy retains only in-frame clones and omits some. The profile shows about 25,000 clones, 90% of them singletons. Sequencing input: blood. These receptors were obtained from a girl aged 2-10 years with cystic fibrosis.

The chain couples TRBV6-5 to TRBJ2-2; TRBD1 might be the D (6 bases). Trimming took 8 bases from V and 5 from J, leaving 18 bases between them. The CDR3 totals 15 residues. Germline-derived CDR1 and CDR2 are MNHEY and SVGAGI. Here the CDR3 reads CASRRGLTTTGELFF. The DNA for the CDR3 is TGTGCCAGCCGAAGGGGGTTAACGACTACCGGGGAGCTGTTTTTT.

The chain combines TRBV18 with TRBJ2-7, with 9 positions matching TRBD2. Germline V lookup: CDR1 KGHSH, CDR2 LQKENI. This CDR3 is 14 amino acids long. V was clipped by 3 bases and J by 0 bases; unmatched bases: 0. CDR3 bases: TGTGCCAGCTCACCGGGACTAGCCTCCTACGAGCAGTACTTC. Amino acid sequence: CASSPGLASYEQYF.